This TCR beta chain was sequenced during a study of CD8 T cells in ankylosing spondylitis. Per germline, CDR1 LGHNT and CDR2 FRNRAP. This CDR3 comprises 15 residues. Losses at the gene ends were 6 bases for V and 7 bases for J; bases not matched to a gene: 10. TCRdb processed the 5' RACE reads anew with MiXCR; each CDR3 protein has one entry. The sample holds nearly 350,000 distinct CDR3 sequences, approximately 14% seen once. Sequenced input: blood, either unsorted or a sorted T cell fraction (not recorded which). The chain employs TRBV12-5 and TRBJ1-1; 11 nucleotides match TRBD1. The clonotype was recovered from a male donor with ankylosing spondylitis or in good health (not recorded which). This CDR3 is CASGPYGTGGVEAFF. CDR3 in DNA: TGTGCTAGTGGCCCATATGGGACAGGGGGAGTTGAAGCTTTCTTT.